One sample yielded the 9 T cell receptor beta chains listed below, sequenced in a study of T-cell reconstitution after alpha-beta-depleted transplantation in children. Unique molecular identifiers were incorporated when the TCRbeta library was constructed. TCRdb fed the PCR reads into MiXCR, producing one record per CDR3 protein. Here the sample spans roughly 250,000 distinct CDR3 sequences, 6.5% to 9% being singletons. The material was PBMCs, mostly from graft donor cells, obtained 180 days after TCRalphabeta/CD19-depleted stem cell transplant. All receptors derive from a male patient aged 10-17 years who had a stem cell transplant for acute lymphoblastic leukemia, so the T cells may come from the graft donor.

At least ten counts were recorded for this clonotype. The chain joins TRBV27 to TRBJ2-7, with 9 bases aligning to TRBD1. V shed 3 bases, J shed 5 bases, and the junction held 8 bases outside the gene matches. This CDR3 comprises 15 residues. Germline V lookup: CDR1 MNHEY, CDR2 SMNVEV (reference sequence). The CDR3 region has the DNA TGTGCCAGCAGTTTCGTTCGGGACAGGGCGAACGAGCAGTACTTC. Encoded protein: CASSFVRDRANEQYF.

Comments on this clonotype: A much larger clonotype is one base distant, so this may be a read error. The rearrangement uses TRBV7-2 and TRBJ2-7; D is unclear. The CDR3 runs 15 residues. Germline values: CDR1 SGHTA, CDR2 FQGNSA. V was trimmed by 5 bases and J by 0 bases, leaving 14 bases between them. In DNA, the CDR3 is TGTGCCAGCAGCGCCGGGCTGTGGAGCTCCTACGAGCAGTACTTC. This codes for CASSAGLWSSYEQYF.

This clonotype was counted at least ten times. The chain uses TRBV20-1 and TRBJ1-5; TRBD1 agrees at 7 bases. This CDR3 comprises 14 residues. The germline CDR1 and CDR2 sequences are DFQATT and SNEGSKA (reference sequence). Trimming removed 5 bases from V and 5 bases from J; junction bases left unmatched: 9. The CDR3 loop is CSASTGYPDQPQHF. In DNA, the CDR3 is TGCAGTGCTTCGACAGGGTACCCGGATCAGCCCCAGCATTTT.

The sample holds many counts of this clonotype. The chain combines TRBV7-3 with TRBJ2-5, with 9 bases matching TRBD1. Germline CDR1 is SGHTA and CDR2 is FQGTGA. Trimming at V came to 5 bases and at J to 3 bases, leaving 1 base not matched to a gene. The CDR3 extends over 13 amino acids. The CDR3 sequence: CASSRTGEETQYF. The CDR3 DNA reads as TGTGCCAGCAGCCGGACAGGGGAAGAGACCCAGTACTTC.

This clonotype was seen at least ten times. This rearrangement joins TRBV7-9 to TRBJ2-1, with D perhaps TRBD2 (5 bases). The CDR3 length is 16 residues. Trimming removed 3 bases at V and 3 bases at J, with 15 bases between. Germline V gene lookup returns CDR1 SEHNR and CDR2 FQNEAQ (reference sequence). DNA for the CDR3: TGTGCCAGCAGCTTCGCAAGCGGTTTAGACTACAATGAGCAGTTCTTC. Protein sequence: CASSFASGLDYNEQFF.

The sample holds a few counts of this clonotype. The gene calls are TRBV11-3 and TRBJ2-1; unclear D gene. The germline V and J ends were trimmed by 5 bases and 0 bases, with 11 bases remaining between them. This CDR3 is 15 amino acids long. The germline CDR1 and CDR2 sequences are SGHNT and YENEEA. The CDR3: CASSHSASSYNEQFF. In DNA form, the CDR3 reads TGTGCCAGCAGCCACAGCGCGAGCTCCTACAATGAGCAGTTCTTC.

This clonotype was found many times. J is TRBJ2-5 and V is TRBV6-5; possible D gene TRBD2, 6 bases. This CDR3 is 14 amino acids long. Germline V gives CDR1 MNHEY, CDR2 SVGAGI. Trimming stripped 2 bases from V and 3 bases from J, with 10 bases between. The CDR3 region has the DNA TGTGCCAGCAGTTACGGAGGGGCCGAAGAGACCCAGTACTTC. Its protein product is CASSYGGAEETQYF.

This sequence joins TRBV5-4 and TRBJ2-7; 8 bases align to TRBD2. Unmatched junction bases numbered 6, after V lost 0 bases and J lost 4 bases. Germline values: CDR1 SGHNT, CDR2 YYREEE (reference sequence). The CDR3 contains 15 residues. DNA of the CDR3: TGTGCCAGCAGCTTGGGACTAGCGCTTGTATACGAGCAGTACTTC. It encodes CASSLGLALVYEQYF.

This clonotype was detected many times. The J gene is TRBJ2-5, the V gene TRBV5-1, with a tentative D call TRBD1 (6 bases). Trimming removed 0 bases from V and 4 bases from J, with 13 bases in between. This CDR3 is 15 amino acids long. In germline, CDR1 is SGHRS, CDR2 YFSETQ. The CDR3 reads CASSLATLGGETQYF. The CDR3 DNA sequence: TGCGCCAGCAGCTTGGCCACGCTAGGGGGAGAGACCCAGTACTTC.